Listed below are T cell receptor beta chains from one sample, sequenced in a study of beta chain features in type 1 diabetes. Sequencing was performed with immunoSEQ multiplex PCR; in TCRdb, only in-frame clones are kept and a portion is missing. The sample yields over 150,000 clones, less than 9.5% seen once. Material: central memory CD4+ T cells from blood. Receptors originate from a man aged 18 to 30 in good health. Both conserved end residues are trimmed from each CDR3.

v_gene,CDR3aa
TRBV7-3,ASSLMGSGGQNIQY
TRBV19,ASSINTGSDGYT
TRBV7-2,ASRSGSGGNEKLF
TRBV28,ASSLLAWTVKPYEQY
TRBV19,ASSIVARLKAYEQY
TRBV6-6,ASRTSGSSHEQY
TRBV29-1,SVDATGTSGRNEQF
TRBV4-3,ASSPQEDRADTQY
TRBV9,ASSGGQRDTEAF
TRBV12-2,ASRLDGTYRTPTSYNEQF
TRBV29-1,SAGQGREKLF
TRBV28,ASSSAGQNTDTQY
TRBV5-1,ASSPTGTNGQPQH
TRBV4-2,ASSQEVSPPHYEQY
TRBV5-1,ASRTSGGWGGTDTQY
TRBV6-5,ASSFTQAVYYGYT
TRBV9,ASSVDPRKGSGSSYNEQF
TRBV2,ASLTSGRNNEQF
TRBV4-1,ASSSSPAESNQPQH
TRBV9,ASSERTGEETQY
TRBV29-1,SVESGTGSDTQY
TRBV4-2,ASSHRAGGRPGELF
TRBV5-1,ASSPGPTGLGYT
TRBV7-9,ASSPLHEQY
TRBV4-1,ASSQEMQGNSPLH
TRBV6-5,ASSLQEINQPQH
TRBV5-8,ASSPRTGGTGELF
TRBV7-2,ASSFLGQGGTGELF
TRBV7-6,ASKVQQNTEAF
TRBV18,ASSPLAPSGGSNTGELF
TRBV10-3,AISESEGISTQY
TRBV6-5,ASSATIMRVEQY
TRBV30,AWTRLAGAYEQY
TRBV6-5,ASSSDGGVRSPLH
TRBV15,ATSRGSGSEQY
TRBV12-5,ASTGTSSTGELF
TRBV25-1,ASSESQAQGVASYEQY
TRBV7-2,ASSLVPGGYFFAGELF
TRBV7-3,ASSLPQGGEQF
TRBV7-2,ASGKGLADNEQF
TRBV7-2,ASSSDTRSSYNSPLH
TRBV5-1,ASSPQQMNTEAF
TRBV9,ASSARDRGLNTGELF
TRBV7-6,ASSPRGGPNEKLF
TRBV7-2,ASSLDFYQETQY
TRBV5-1,ASSLAQNSGTGVYEQY
TRBV14,ASSYASGLYNEQF
TRBV7-2,ASSSRQGARGGYT
TRBV5-5,ASSLGVDQPQH